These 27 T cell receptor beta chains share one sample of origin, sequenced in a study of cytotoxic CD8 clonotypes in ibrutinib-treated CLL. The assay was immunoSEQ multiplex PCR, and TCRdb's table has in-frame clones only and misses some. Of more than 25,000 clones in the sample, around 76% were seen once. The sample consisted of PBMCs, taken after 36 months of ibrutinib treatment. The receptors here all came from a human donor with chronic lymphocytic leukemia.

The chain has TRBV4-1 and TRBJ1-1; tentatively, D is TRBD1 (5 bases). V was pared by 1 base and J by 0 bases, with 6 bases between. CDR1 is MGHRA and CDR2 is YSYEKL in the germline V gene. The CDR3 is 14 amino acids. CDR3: CASSQATVNTEAFF. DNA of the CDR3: TGCGCCAGCAGCCAAGCGACAGTGAACACTGAAGCTTTCTTT.

The CDR3 DNA reads TGTGCCAGCAGCGTGACTGACAGAAACTATGGCTACACCTTC. It translates to CASSVTDRNYGYTF. The gene calls are TRBV9 and TRBJ1-2; tentative D call: TRBD1 (5 bases). The CDR3 contains 14 residues. Trimming cost V 2 bases and J 2 bases, with 10 bases left between them. Germline V gene lookup returns CDR1 SGDLS and CDR2 YYNGEE.

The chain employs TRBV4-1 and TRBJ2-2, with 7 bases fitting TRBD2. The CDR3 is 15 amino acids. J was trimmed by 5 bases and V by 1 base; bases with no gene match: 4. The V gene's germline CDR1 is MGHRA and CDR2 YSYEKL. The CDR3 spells CASSQVGTNTGELFF. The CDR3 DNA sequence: TGCGCCAGCAGCCAAGTGGGGACTAATACCGGGGAGCTGTTTTTT.

In DNA, the CDR3 is TGTGCCAGCAGCAACCTGGGGTCTAAGGGACCGTATGGCTACACCTTC. The encoded protein is CASSNLGSKGPYGYTF. This chain joins TRBV21-1 and TRBJ1-2. TRBV21-1 is a recognized pseudogene. The CDR3 is 16 residues long.

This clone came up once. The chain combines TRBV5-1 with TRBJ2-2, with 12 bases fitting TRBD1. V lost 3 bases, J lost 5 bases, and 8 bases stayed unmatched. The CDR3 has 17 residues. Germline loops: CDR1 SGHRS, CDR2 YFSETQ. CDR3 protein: CASSSGQGAAGTGELFF. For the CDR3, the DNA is TGCGCCAGCAGCTCGGGACAGGGGGCAGCTGGGACCGGGGAGCTGTTTTTT.

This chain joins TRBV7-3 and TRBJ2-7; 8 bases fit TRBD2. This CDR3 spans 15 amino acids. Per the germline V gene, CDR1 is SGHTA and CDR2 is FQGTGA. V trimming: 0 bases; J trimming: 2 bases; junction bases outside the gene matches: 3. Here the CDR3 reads CASSLTVAGPYEQYF. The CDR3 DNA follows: TGTGCCAGCAGCTTAACGGTAGCGGGGCCCTACGAGCAGTACTTC.

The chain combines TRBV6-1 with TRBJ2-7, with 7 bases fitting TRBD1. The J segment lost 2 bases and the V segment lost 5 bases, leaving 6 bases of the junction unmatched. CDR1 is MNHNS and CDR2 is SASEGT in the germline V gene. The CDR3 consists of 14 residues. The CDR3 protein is CASSSRTGAYEQYF. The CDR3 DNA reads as TGTGCCAGCAGTTCAAGAACAGGGGCCTACGAGCAGTACTTC.

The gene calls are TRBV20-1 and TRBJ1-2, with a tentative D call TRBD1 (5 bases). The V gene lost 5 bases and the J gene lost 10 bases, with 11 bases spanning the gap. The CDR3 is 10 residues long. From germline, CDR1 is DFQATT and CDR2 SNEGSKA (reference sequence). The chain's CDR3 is CSAARDPYTF. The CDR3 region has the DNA TGCAGTGCTGCCCGGGACCCCTACACCTTC.

The CDR3 DNA follows: TGTGCCAGCAGCCCGGGACTAGCGGGGGGGTACACAGATACGCAGTATTTT. This codes for CASSPGLAGGYTDTQYF. The genes are TRBV5-4 and TRBJ2-3; 16 bases match TRBD2. Germline CDR1 and CDR2: SGHNT and YYREEE (reference sequence). This CDR3 region has 17 residues. V lost 4 bases to trimming and J lost 2 bases; unmatched junction nucleotides: 4.

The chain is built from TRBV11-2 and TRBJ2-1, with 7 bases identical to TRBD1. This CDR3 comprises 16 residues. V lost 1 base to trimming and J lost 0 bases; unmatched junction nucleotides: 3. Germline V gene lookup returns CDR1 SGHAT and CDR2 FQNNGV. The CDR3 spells CASSLGDSISYNEQFF. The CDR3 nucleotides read TGTGCCAGCAGCTTAGGGGACAGCATCTCCTACAATGAGCAGTTCTTC.

DNA for the CDR3: TGTGCCAGCAGCTTAGACAGGGAGACTGAAGCTTTCTTT. Protein: CASSLDRETEAFF. V usage is TRBV11-3 and J usage is TRBJ1-1; D possibly corresponds to TRBD1 (5 bases). CDR3 size: 13 residues. The germline gives CDR1 SGHNT, CDR2 YENEEA. Trimming shortened V by 0 bases and J by 5 bases, and 7 bases separated the two germline ends.

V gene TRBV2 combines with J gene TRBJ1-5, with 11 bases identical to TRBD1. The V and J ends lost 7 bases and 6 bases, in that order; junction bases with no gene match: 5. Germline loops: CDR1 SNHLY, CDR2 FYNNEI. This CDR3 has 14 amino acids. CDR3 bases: TGTGCCAGCACCGGACAGGGGGCCGGTCAGCCCCAGCATTTT. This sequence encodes CASTGQGAGQPQHF.

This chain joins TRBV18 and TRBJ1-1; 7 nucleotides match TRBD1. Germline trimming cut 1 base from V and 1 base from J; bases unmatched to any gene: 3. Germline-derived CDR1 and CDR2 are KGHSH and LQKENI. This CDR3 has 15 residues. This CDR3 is CASSPRGTANTEAFF. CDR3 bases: TGTGCCAGCTCACCACGGGGGACAGCGAACACTGAAGCTTTCTTT. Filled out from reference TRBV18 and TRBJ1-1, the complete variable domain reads NAGVMQNPRHLVRRRGQEARLRCSPMKGHSHVYWYRQLPEEGLKFMVYLQKENIIDESGMPKERFSAEFPKEGPSILRIQQVVRGDSAAYFCASSPRGTANTEAFFGQGTRLTVV.

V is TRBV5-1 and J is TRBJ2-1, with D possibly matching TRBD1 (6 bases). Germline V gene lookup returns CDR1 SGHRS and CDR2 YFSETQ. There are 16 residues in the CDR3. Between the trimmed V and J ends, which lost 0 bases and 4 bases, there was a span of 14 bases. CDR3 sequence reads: CASSLALRTDYNEQFF. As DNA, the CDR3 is TGCGCCAGCAGCTTGGCCCTCAGGACAGATTACAATGAGCAGTTCTTC.

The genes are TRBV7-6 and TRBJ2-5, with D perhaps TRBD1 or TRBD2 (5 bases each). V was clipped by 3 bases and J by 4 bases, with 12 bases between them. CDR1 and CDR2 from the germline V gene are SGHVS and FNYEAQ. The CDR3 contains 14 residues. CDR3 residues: CASSFSGPPETQYF. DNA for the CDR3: TGTGCCAGCAGCTTCTCGGGGCCCCCAGAGACCCAGTACTTC. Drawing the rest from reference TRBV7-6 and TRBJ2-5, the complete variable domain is GAGVSQSPRYKVTKRGQDVALRCDPISGHVSLYWYRQALGQGPEFLTYFNYEAQQDKSGLPNDRFSAERPEGSISTLTIQRTEQRDSAMYRCASSFSGPPETQYFGPGTRLLVL.

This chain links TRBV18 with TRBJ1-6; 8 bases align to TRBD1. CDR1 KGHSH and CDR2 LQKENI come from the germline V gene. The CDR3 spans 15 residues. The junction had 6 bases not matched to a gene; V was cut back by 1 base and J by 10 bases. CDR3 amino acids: CASSPLGQEESPLHF. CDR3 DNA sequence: TGTGCCAGCTCACCACTGGGACAGGAGGAATCACCCCTCCACTTT.

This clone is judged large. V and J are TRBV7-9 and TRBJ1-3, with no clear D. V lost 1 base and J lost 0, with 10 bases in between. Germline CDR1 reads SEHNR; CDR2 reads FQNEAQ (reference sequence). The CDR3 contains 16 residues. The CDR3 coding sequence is TGTGCCAGCAGCTTAGTTGGGTTGAGCTCTGGAAACACCATATATTTT. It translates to CASSLVGLSSGNTIYF. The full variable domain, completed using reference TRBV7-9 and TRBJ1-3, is DTGVSQNPRHKITKRGQNVTFRCDPISEHNRLYWYRQTLGQGPEFLTYFQNEAQLEKSRLLSDRFSAERPKGSFSTLEIQRTEQGDSAMYLCASSLVGLSSGNTIYFGEGSWLTVV.

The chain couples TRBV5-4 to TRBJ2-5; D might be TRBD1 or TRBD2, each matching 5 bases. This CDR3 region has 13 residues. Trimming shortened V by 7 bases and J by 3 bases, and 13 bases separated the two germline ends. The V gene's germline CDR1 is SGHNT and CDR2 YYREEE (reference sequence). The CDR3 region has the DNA TGTGCCAGCTCACTCCGGGGCGAAGAGACCCAGTACTTC. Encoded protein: CASSLRGEETQYF.

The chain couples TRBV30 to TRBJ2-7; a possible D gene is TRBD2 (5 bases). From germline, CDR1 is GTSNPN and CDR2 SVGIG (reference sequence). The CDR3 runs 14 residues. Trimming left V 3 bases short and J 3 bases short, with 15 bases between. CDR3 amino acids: CAWRYKRNLYEQYF. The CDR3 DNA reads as TGTGCCTGGAGGTATAAGCGGAACCTCTACGAGCAGTACTTC.

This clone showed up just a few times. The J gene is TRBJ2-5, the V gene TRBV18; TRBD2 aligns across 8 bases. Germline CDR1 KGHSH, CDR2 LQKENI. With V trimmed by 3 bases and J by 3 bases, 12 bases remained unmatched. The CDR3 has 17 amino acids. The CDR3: CASSPILLAGLKETQYF. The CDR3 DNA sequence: TGTGCCAGCTCACCCATCCTCCTAGCGGGCCTCAAAGAGACCCAGTACTTC.

The DNA of the CDR3 is TGTGCCAGCAGCCCAGGACTGACCGGGGAGACCCAGTACTTC. As protein: CASSPGLTGETQYF. This chain links TRBV7-9 with TRBJ2-5; D is perhaps TRBD2 (5 bases). Germline assignment: CDR1 SEHNR and CDR2 FQNEAQ (reference sequence). V was clipped by 5 bases and J by 5 bases, with 15 bases between them. The CDR3 covers 14 residues.

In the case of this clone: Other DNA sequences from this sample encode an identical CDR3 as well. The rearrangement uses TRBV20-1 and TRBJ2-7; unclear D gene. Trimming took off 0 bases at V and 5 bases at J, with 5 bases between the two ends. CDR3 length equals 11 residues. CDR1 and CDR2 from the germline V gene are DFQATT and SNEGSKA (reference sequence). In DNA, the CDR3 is TGCAGTGCTAGAGATGGCGACGAGCAGTACTTC. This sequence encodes CSARDGDEQYF.

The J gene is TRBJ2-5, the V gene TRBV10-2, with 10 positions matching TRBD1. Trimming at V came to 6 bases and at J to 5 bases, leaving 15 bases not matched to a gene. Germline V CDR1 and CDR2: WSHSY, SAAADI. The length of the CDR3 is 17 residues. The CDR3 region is CASRPVPGQGSGETQYF. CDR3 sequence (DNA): TGCGCCAGCAGACCAGTCCCGGGACAGGGGTCAGGGGAGACCCAGTACTTC.

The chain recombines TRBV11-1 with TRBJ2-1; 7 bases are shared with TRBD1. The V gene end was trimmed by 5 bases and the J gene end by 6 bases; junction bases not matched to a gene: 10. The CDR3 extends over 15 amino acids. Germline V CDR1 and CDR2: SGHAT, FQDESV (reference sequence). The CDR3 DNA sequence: TGTGCCAGCAGCCGGGGACAGCAAGTTTTCAATGAGCAGTTCTTC. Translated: CASSRGQQVFNEQFF.

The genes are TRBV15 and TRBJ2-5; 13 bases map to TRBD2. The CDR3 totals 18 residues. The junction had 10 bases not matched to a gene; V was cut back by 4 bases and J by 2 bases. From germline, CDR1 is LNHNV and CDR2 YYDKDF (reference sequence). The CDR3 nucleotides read TGTGCCACCAGCAAGCCGGGACTAGCGGGGCCCCATCAAGAGACCCAGTACTTC. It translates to CATSKPGLAGPHQETQYF.

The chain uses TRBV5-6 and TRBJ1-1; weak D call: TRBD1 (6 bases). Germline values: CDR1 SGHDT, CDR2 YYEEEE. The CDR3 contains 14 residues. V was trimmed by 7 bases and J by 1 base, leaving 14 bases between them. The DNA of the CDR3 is TGTGCCAGCTTCAGGGACACGGGGAACACTGAAGCTTTCTTT. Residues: CASFRDTGNTEAFF.

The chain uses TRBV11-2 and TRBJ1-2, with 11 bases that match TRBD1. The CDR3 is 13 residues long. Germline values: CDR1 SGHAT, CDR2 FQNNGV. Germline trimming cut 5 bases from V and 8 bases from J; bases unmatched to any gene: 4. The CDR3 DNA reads TGTGCCAGCAGCGCGGGACAGGGGGACGGCTACACCTTC. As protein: CASSAGQGDGYTF.